Below are 22 T cell receptor beta chains sequenced from a single sample in a study of T cells after yellow fever vaccination. MiXCR was run by TCRdb on the 5' RACE reads, yielding one entry per CDR3 protein. The sample includes more than 95,000 distinct CDR3 sequences, 7.2% of them seen just once. The sequencing used CD4+ T cells sorted from PBMCs, collected roughly 47 days after the first yellow fever vaccination. These receptor sequences come from a man younger than 35 who received the YFV17D yellow fever vaccine.

This clonotype was seen repeatedly, ten times or more. The chain has TRBV7-3 and TRBJ2-3, with TRBD2 as a possible D gene (6 bases). The germline V gene encodes CDR1 SGHTA and CDR2 FQGTGA. V lost 1 base to trimming and J lost 4 bases, with 12 bases between them. The CDR3 spans 15 residues. The CDR3 reads CASSLIPGESDTQYF. Written as DNA, the CDR3 is TGTGCCAGCAGCTTAATTCCGGGGGAGTCAGATACGCAGTATTTT.

In its sample, this clonotype was seen many times. The genes are TRBV7-9 and TRBJ1-2; D gene uncertain. Trimming left V 2 bases short and J 3 bases short, with 16 bases between. This CDR3 is 16 amino acids long. Germline assignment: CDR1 SEHNR and CDR2 FQNEAQ (reference sequence). The CDR3 DNA sequence: TGTGCCAGCAGCTTACGTCCACGGCGGAGGGACTATGGCTACACCTTC. Translated, it gives CASSLRPRRRDYGYTF.

This clonotype has a count of ten or more. Written as DNA, the CDR3 is TGCGCCAGCACCCCGGGGGGGGATCCCTACAATGAGCAGTTCTTC. This gives the protein CASTPGGDPYNEQFF. The chain is built from TRBV5-1 and TRBJ2-1; 8 bases are shared with TRBD2. There are 15 residues in the CDR3. With 6 bases clipped from V and 2 bases from J, the junction kept 7 bases outside the gene matches. Germline V gene sequence: CDR1 SGHRS, CDR2 YFSETQ.

This clonotype occurred many times. This chain joins TRBV5-5 and TRBJ1-1; no definite D call. Germline-derived CDR1 and CDR2 are SGHKS and YYEKEE (reference sequence). V was clipped by 2 bases and J by 4 bases, with 9 bases between them. This CDR3 spans 13 amino acids. CDR3 DNA: TGTGCCAGCAGCTTCCGCCGGACCACTGAAGCTTTCTTT. Protein product: CASSFRRTTEAFF.

The genes are TRBV6-1 and TRBJ1-2; 10 bases are a match to TRBD1. This CDR3 comprises 15 residues. The germline CDR1 and CDR2 sequences are MNHNS and SASEGT. V shed 3 bases and J 3 bases; nucleotides not matched to a gene: 4. DNA of the CDR3: TGTGCCAGCAGTGAGAGGACAGGGGGATACTATGGCTACACCTTC. Translating gives CASSERTGGYYGYTF.

This clonotype showed up many times. CDR3 loop: CASSLGRGGLYNEQFF. The DNA of the CDR3 is TGTGCCAGCAGCCTGGGACGCGGGGGCCTCTACAATGAGCAGTTCTTC. The rearrangement uses TRBV11-2 and TRBJ2-1; the D gene is possibly TRBD2 (7 bases). This CDR3 is built from 16 residues. The V and J ends lost 5 bases and 3 bases respectively, with 17 bases between them. Germline V gives CDR1 SGHAT, CDR2 FQNNGV.

This clonotype was counted at least ten times. This sequence joins TRBV7-9 and TRBJ1-1, with TRBD1 as a possible D gene (5 bases). CDR1 and CDR2 (germline): SEHNR, FQNEAQ (reference sequence). This CDR3 has 13 residues. Trimming took off 3 bases at V and 6 bases at J, with 11 bases between the two ends. CDR3 nucleotide sequence: TGTGCCAGCAGCTTTACGGGGCTCTCTGAAGCTTTCTTT. Translation: CASSFTGLSEAFF. Using reference TRBV7-9 and TRBJ1-1 for the parts outside the CDR3, the full variable domain is DTGVSQNPRHKITKRGQNVTFRCDPISEHNRLYWYRQTLGQGPEFLTYFQNEAQLEKSRLLSDRFSAERPKGSFSTLEIQRTEQGDSAMYLCASSFTGLSEAFFGQGTRLTVV.

This clonotype was seen ten or more times. This chain uses TRBV7-2 with TRBJ1-1; D gene ambiguous. Germline CDR1 is SGHTA and CDR2 is FQGNSA. V dropped 1 base and J dropped 4 bases, with 13 bases sitting between them. The CDR3 is 15 amino acids. The CDR3 nucleotides read TGTGCCAGCAGCTTAGAAAAGGGAGGGATCACTGAAGCTTTCTTT. The encoded protein is CASSLEKGGITEAFF.

Many counts were recorded for this clonotype. The chain links TRBV23-1 to TRBJ2-7; possible D gene TRBD1, 6 bases. TRBV23-1 qualifies as an ORF whose function is uncertain. This CDR3 is 17 amino acids long. Trimming left V 0 bases short and J 1 base short, with 16 bases between. CDR3 amino acids: CASSQSPRTELSYEQYV. The CDR3 DNA sequence: TGCGCCAGCAGTCAATCACCCCGGACAGAGCTATCCTACGAGCAGTACGTC.

This clonotype was seen more than once but under ten times. The rearrangement links TRBV7-8 to TRBJ1-2, with TRBD1 matching 7 bases. The ends lost 0 bases at V and 8 bases at J; junction bases unmatched: 12. The CDR3 is 16 amino acids. Germline CDR1 is SGHVS and CDR2 is FQNEAQ. The CDR3 region has the DNA TGTGCCAGCAGCTTAGCGAAGACAGGGAAACTGGACGGCTACACCTTC. Amino acid sequence: CASSLAKTGKLDGYTF.

This clonotype came up many times. This chain uses TRBV7-2 with TRBJ1-6; TRBD1 is a possible D gene (5 bases). The germline V and J ends were trimmed by 5 bases and 8 bases, with 13 bases remaining between them. Per the germline V gene, CDR1 is SGHTA and CDR2 is FQGNSA. This CDR3 is built from 14 residues. CDR3 loop: CASSPMGRYSPLHF. In DNA, the CDR3 is TGTGCCAGCAGCCCTATGGGGCGGTATTCACCCCTCCACTTT.

In its sample, this clonotype was seen many times. The chain combines TRBV7-8 with TRBJ1-1, with TRBD1 matching over 8 bases. This CDR3 is built from 14 residues. Trimming cost V 6 bases and J 4 bases; bases outside gene matches: 7. The V gene's germline CDR1 is SGHVS and CDR2 FQNEAQ. The CDR3 protein is CASSRQGSSTEAFF. The CDR3 DNA reads as TGTGCCAGCAGTCGACAGGGGTCGAGCACTGAAGCTTTCTTT.

This clonotype was counted many times. The chain employs TRBV6-5 and TRBJ1-4; TRBD1 is a possible D gene (5 bases). V was cut by 11 bases and J by 7 bases, with 17 bases left in between. Germline V gene lookup returns CDR1 MNHEY and CDR2 SVGAGI. The CDR3 runs 13 residues. The CDR3 DNA reads as TGTGCCGCGTCTGGGGGACGGGGTGAAAAACTGTTTTTT. It specifies CAASGGRGEKLFF.

This clonotype was detected only a few times. The V call is TRBV11-3, the J call TRBJ2-2; 7 bases map to TRBD2. The CDR3 covers 20 residues. V trimming: 3 bases; J trimming: 5 bases; junction bases outside the gene matches: 21. Per the germline V gene, CDR1 is SGHNT and CDR2 is YENEEA. The CDR3 sequence: CASSFHPGLLIGARTGELFF. The CDR3 nucleotides read TGTGCCAGCAGCTTCCATCCGGGACTACTAATTGGGGCCCGGACCGGGGAGCTGTTTTTT. Using reference TRBV11-3 and TRBJ2-2 for the parts outside the CDR3, the full variable domain is EAGVVQSPRYKIIEKKQPVAFWCNPISGHNTLYWYLQNLGQGPELLIRYENEEAVDDSQLPKDRFSAERLKGVDSTLKIQPAELGDSAVYLCASSFHPGLLIGARTGELFFGEGSRLTVL.

This clonotype has ten or more counts. The chain employs TRBV12-5 and TRBJ2-3; the D gene is possibly TRBD2 (6 bases). Germline V gives CDR1 LGHNT, CDR2 FRNRAP. V was trimmed by 11 bases and J by 4 bases, leaving 25 bases between them. CDR3 length equals 16 residues. CDR3 sequence (DNA): TGTGCTCATCTTCGGAGGGAACTGAGAATCCCAGATACGCAGTATTTT. It specifies CAHLRRELRIPDTQYF.

In its sample, this clonotype was seen many times. This chain links TRBV12-3 or TRBV12-4 with TRBJ2-1; 11 bases are shared with TRBD2. J lost 10 bases, V lost 6 bases, and 8 bases had no gene match. This CDR3 is built from 14 residues. The CDR3 here is CASRVAGGSKEQFF. CDR3 DNA sequence: TGTGCCAGCAGGGTAGCGGGGGGGTCCAAGGAGCAGTTCTTC.

This clonotype was counted a few times. As DNA, the CDR3 is TGTGCCAGCAGCTTAGGGATAAGTAGAGAAACCCAGTACTTC. This encodes CASSLGISRETQYF. V is TRBV7-2 and J is TRBJ2-5; D is undetermined. Trimming shortened V by 1 base and J by 8 bases, and 14 bases separated the two germline ends. The CDR3 runs 14 residues. Germline V lookup: CDR1 SGHTA, CDR2 FQGNSA.

The sample holds many counts of this clonotype. V gene TRBV5-6 combines with J gene TRBJ2-4, with D possibly being TRBD2 (7 bases). The CDR3 runs to 16 residues. Per germline, CDR1 SGHDT and CDR2 YYEEEE. V was pared by 0 bases and J by 6 bases, with 16 bases between. CDR3 coding DNA: TGTGCCAGCAGCTTGGTATCTTCCGGGGGGCTAAACATTCAGTACTTC. Protein product: CASSLVSSGGLNIQYF.

This clonotype was counted a few times. This sequence joins TRBV7-4 and TRBJ2-7; 11 nucleotides align to TRBD2. Germline loops: CDR1 SGHVT, CDR2 SQSDAQ. CDR3 length: 16 amino acids. With 11 bases clipped from V and 1 base from J, the junction kept 13 bases outside the gene matches. The CDR3 sequence is CAWTGESSGGSYEQYV. The CDR3 region has the DNA TGTGCCTGGACAGGGGAATCTAGCGGGGGGTCCTACGAGCAGTACGTC.

A note on this clonotype: One junction end disagrees with the germline gene, perhaps due to a read error. This chain uses TRBV7-3 with TRBJ2-2, with a weak D call TRBD1 (6 bases). This CDR3 is 15 amino acids long. The germline gives CDR1 SGHTA, CDR2 FQGTGA. The CDR3 spells CASSFAGANIGELFF. The CDR3 DNA reads as TGTGCCAGCAGCTTTGCAGGGGCGAACATCGGGGAGCTGTTTTTT.

This clonotype was seen many times. This chain links TRBV6-5 with TRBJ2-3; D is uncertain. The CDR3 has 13 amino acids. The germline V gene encodes CDR1 MNHEY and CDR2 SVGAGI. V lost 2 bases and J lost 6, with 9 bases in between. CDR3 loop: CASSYRARDTQYF. The CDR3 DNA is TGTGCCAGCAGTTACCGGGCTAGGGATACGCAGTATTTT.

This clonotype appeared many times. CDR3 sequence (DNA): TGTGCCAGCAGCAATAGCCAGGAAGCTTTCTTT. It encodes CASSNSQEAFF. The rearrangement joins TRBV21-1 to TRBJ1-1. TRBV21-1 is described as a pseudogene. There are 11 residues in the CDR3.